The clone carrying this T cell receptor (beta chain) came up once. No antigen is known for it. This specimen belongs to a study of CD4 T cells in relation to SARS-CoV-2 and coronaviruses. This CDR3 spans 15 amino acids. Germline trimming cut 4 bases from V and 4 bases from J; bases unmatched to any gene: 8. CDR1 MNHEY and CDR2 SVGAGI come from the germline V gene. Clones were sequenced by immunoSEQ multiplex PCR, and TCRdb holds only the in-frame ones, with some missing. The sample has approximately 41,000 clones, over 75% seen once. Broader study findings: In around 60% of donors, memory CD4+ clonotypes crossrecognized SARS-CoV-2 and at least one common cold coronavirus spike.

Sequencing was done on a sample of memory CD4+ T cells from PBMCs, cultured in vitro. The rearrangement joins TRBV6-5 to TRBJ1-1; 8 bases align to TRBD1. The source is an adult with COVID-19. The DNA of the CDR3 is TGTGCCAGCAGTTGGAGGACAGGGCAATTCACTGAAGCTTTCTTT. Translated, it gives CASSWRTGQFTEAFF.